This T cell receptor (beta chain) is from a study of T cell responses to AZD1222 COVID-19 vaccine. The table came from immunoSEQ multiplex PCR; TCRdb's copy has only in-frame clones and leaves some out. In the table there are 30,000 to 35,000 clones, around 78% of which are singletons. Per germline, CDR1 SNHLY and CDR2 FYNNEI. CDR3 length equals 13 residues. Trimming cost V 6 bases and J 1 base, with 9 bases left between them. This chain uses TRBV2 with TRBJ1-1; TRBD1 is a possible D gene (6 bases). This clonotype originated in an adult who received the AZD1222 COVID-19 vaccine. The source material was peripheral blood, sampled 28 days after the second AZD1222 dose. The chain's CDR3 is CASRVDRNTEAFF. The CDR3 DNA follows: TGTGCCAGCAGGGTGGACAGGAACACTGAAGCTTTCTTT.